This T cell receptor (beta chain) was sequenced for a study of response to subunit inactivated influenza vaccine. CDR3 size: 15 residues. Germline CDR1 reads WSHSY; CDR2 reads SAAADI. V lost 2 bases and J lost 7; bases outside the gene matches: 4. One entry per CDR3 protein results from TCRdb running MiXCR on the RT-PCR reads. Of more than 550,000 distinct CDR3 sequences listed, approximately 10% were seen once; the top ten hold approximately 10%. The same data also contributed to another study, on T cells expressing NK-cell markers. That work contributes: A 5'RACE template switching approach incorporating UMIs was used to make TCR beta cDNA. With respect to HCMV, seven of the eight sequenced donors were seropositive, and one was seronegative. Restricting sorting to alpha-beta TCR T cells was achieved in several experiments by an anti-gamma-delta TCR antibody. Five or six donors carried dominant NKG2C+ clonotypes that made up roughly 1.0-7.0% of their CD8+ T cells. Among a few donors, these clonotypes also ranked first in the CD3+CD56-NKG2C+ fraction.

This specimen consisted of PBMCs from blood, obtained on the day of vaccination. The rearrangement links TRBV10-2 to TRBJ2-1, with 11 bases matching TRBD2. The sequence came from a man aged 45-65 years who received an inactivated influenza vaccine. The CDR3 region has the DNA TGCGCCAGCAGTGAGGTAGCGGGGGGGCAAAATGAGCAGTTCTTC. Translating gives CASSEVAGGQNEQFF.